This T cell receptor (beta chain) was sequenced for a study of blood T cell repertoires in COVID-19 (dated by TCRdb to 2018 to 2020). Context from the whole study: Collaborator samples came from the United States, Italy and Spain and covered acute and convalescent phases of COVID-19. The prospective study material was composed of cDNA or gDNA derived from T cells, B-cell-depleted T cells, or PBMCs. Subjects who had been exposed to COVID-19, were actively infected with it, or had recovered from it provided the deeply sampled blood TCRbeta repertoires that made up the dataset. A freely available public database, intended as a resource for researchers studying the immune response to SARS-CoV-2, is where the repertoires were released. The samples were drawn from two sources: the first 160 participants of the ongoing ImmuneRACE study, and over 950 subjects contributed by 6 global collaborators. A de-identified subject ID, COVID-19 status, age in years and sex were almost always included in the sample metadata. Where available, HLA class I and class II types were taken from metadata supplied by the sample provider and were not determined by assay-based typing. Overall study results and their limits: How much clinical and demographic metadata was included differed by source and by participant, and the metadata was provided uncurated.

At one collaborating source in Seattle, patients were enrolled during active infection and were followed longitudinally through the course of disease. Each collaborating institution followed its own protocols to collect whole blood in K2EDTA tubes. For TCRbeta analysis, collaborators shipped samples in one of three forms: frozen whole blood, isolated PBMCs, or DNA extracted from either of those sample types. The immunoSEQ Assay, a bias-controlled multiplex PCR, was used to amplify TCRbeta CDR3 regions from genomic DNA. The study's own analysis went as follows. The number of nucleated cells in each sample was estimated by amplification of reference gene primers within the assay. To quantify the absolute abundance of each unique TCRbeta CDR3 rearrangement, sequence reads were collapsed and filtered. Productive Simpson clonality was computed per sample as the square root of Simpson's diversity index over productive rearrangements. TCRdb took this table from immuneACCESS and kept in-frame rearrangements with V and J called. Such tables lack part of the clones; where checked against another copy, unresolved V genes explain under half of the gap, and the rest is unexplained. V and J calls and clone size are given by that table; D and trimming were obtained from the DNA. The sample includes around 200,000 clones, with roughly 77% observed a single time. Together, the top ten hold about 6.5% of the sample.

Concerning this clone: No antigen is known for it. No base qualities exist here, and no much larger clone lies one base off it.

V gives up 2 bases and J gives up 4 bases, and the segment between their germline ends measures 9 bases. CDR1 and CDR2, per the germline V gene, are SGHTS and YDEGEE. The CDR3 goes from the cysteine to the phenylalanine over 14 residues. CDR3 DNA only is kept here, 42 bases in frame from base 1. The sample was peripheral blood. This clonotype was obtained from a woman in her forties with COVID-19, enrolled during active disease. The rearranged chain carries TRBV5-8 and TRBJ1-4; confidence is insufficient to name the D gene. Here the CDR3 is given as CASSFRRVNEKLFF. The nucleotides read TGTGCCAGCAGCTTCAGGCGGGTTAATGAAAAACTGTTTTTT.